This T cell receptor (beta chain) is drawn from a study of vaccination effects on CD4 cells after COVID-19. Study in general: The median interval between the second dose and post-vaccine sampling was 72 days.

As to this clone: The target antigen is unknown.

Germline V gene data show CDR1 as SGHDT and CDR2 as YYEEEE. This CDR3 has 12 amino acids. Trimming took off 2 bases at V and 8 bases at J, with 7 bases between the two ends. Clones were read by immunoSEQ multiplex PCR, and TCRdb kept only the in-frame ones, dropping some. The profile covers 43,000 or so clones, with roughly two thirds appearing a single time and about 7% taken by the ten largest. Isolation of CD4+ T cells took place after around 10 days of culture. Each participant received a vaccine that was either BNT162b2 or mRNA-1273, given as two doses. The chain is built from TRBV5-6 and TRBJ1-4, with D unclear. This TCR was sampled from a human donor who received a COVID-19 vaccine. The source material was CD4+ T cells from PBMCs cultured without peptide, sampled after COVID-19 vaccination. The CDR3 nucleotides are TGTGCCAGCAGCTTTTCTCCCGAAAAACTGTTTTTT. Protein sequence: CASSFSPEKLFF.